The 3 T cell receptor beta chains presented below share a single source sample, sequenced in a study of vaccination effects on CD4 cells after COVID-19. The assay was immunoSEQ multiplex PCR, and TCRdb's table has in-frame clones only and misses some. The table records just under 30,000 clones, 60% to 75% of them present only once. Prior to sequencing, the ViraFEST assay stimulated PBMC with viral peptide pools, which expanded the antigen-specific CD4+ T cells. Cells that had been cultured for 10 days were the source of isolated CD4+ T cells. All participants had two doses of either the BNT162b2 or mRNA-1273 vaccine. Which antigens these TCRs recognize remains unknown. The specimen was CD4+ T cells from PBMCs cultured with HCoV-OC43 spike peptides, collected after COVID-19 vaccination. Regarding subset: HCoV-OC43 spike overlapping peptide pool stimulation. All receptors come from a human donor who received a COVID-19 vaccine.

The chain combines TRBV25-1 with TRBJ2-7; 7 bases fit TRBD1. Germline CDR1 MGHDK, CDR2 SYGVNS. The CDR3 runs to 15 residues. V trimming: 2 bases; J trimming: 2 bases; junction bases outside the gene matches: 6. The CDR3 coding sequence is TGTGCCAGCAGTGAACCCTCCGGACAGGCCTACGAGCAGTACTTC. It yields the protein CASSEPSGQAYEQYF.

V gene TRBV21-1 combines with J gene TRBJ2-2. TRBV21-1 is a documented pseudogene. The CDR3 extends over 10 amino acids. The DNA for the CDR3 is TGTGCCAGCAGGGGGGGGGAGCTGTTTTTT. It is translated as CASRGGELFF.

The chain employs TRBV29-1 and TRBJ2-1, with 9 positions matching TRBD2. Trimming at V came to 5 bases and at J to 3 bases, leaving 2 bases not matched to a gene. CDR3 length equals 13 residues. Germline values: CDR1 SQVTM, CDR2 ANQGSEA. The CDR3 coding sequence is TGCAGCGTTTTGACTAGCGGCTACAATGAGCAGTTCTTC. Residues: CSVLTSGYNEQFF.